The clone carrying this T cell receptor beta chain appeared many times. Relative to the germline gene, one junction end is altered; a read error may explain this. Germline CDR1 and CDR2: SGHAT and FQNNGV. The CDR3 loop spans 16 amino acids. Using a constant-region primer together with ProtoScript II reverse transcriptase, TCR beta cDNA was made from about 500 ng of total RNA. Slightly modified ARM-PCR served as the procedure for the TCR beta libraries. These libraries came from three rounds of nested multiplex PCR. The study ran its first two PCR rounds for roughly 9 cycles each, using TRBV1-TRBV30 forward primers and a C-beta reverse primer. Each CDR3 protein gets one entry after TCRdb re-called the multiplex PCR reads with MiXCR. The table shows roughly 22,000 distinct CDR3 sequences, with 70% to 90% occurring only once. The sample originates from a study of tumor-infiltrating lymphocytes in primary liver carcinoma. Study-level background: The patients, men and women alike, were aged 30 to 69 years.

Co-extracting RNA and DNA was done with roughly 17-32 mg of unsorted bulk tissue as input. The TCR comes from a woman aged 25 to 45 with primary liver carcinoma and hepatitis B virus infection. Material: liver tumor tissue from sampling region 2. The subset was: tumor region T2, inferior pole. The rearrangement joins TRBV11-2 to TRBJ1-1; possibly TRBD1 for D (5 bases). CDR3 in amino acids: CASRHSLWGGYTEASF. The CDR3 nucleotides read TGTGCCAGCAGACACTCCCTCTGGGGCGGCTACACTGAAGCTTCCTTT.